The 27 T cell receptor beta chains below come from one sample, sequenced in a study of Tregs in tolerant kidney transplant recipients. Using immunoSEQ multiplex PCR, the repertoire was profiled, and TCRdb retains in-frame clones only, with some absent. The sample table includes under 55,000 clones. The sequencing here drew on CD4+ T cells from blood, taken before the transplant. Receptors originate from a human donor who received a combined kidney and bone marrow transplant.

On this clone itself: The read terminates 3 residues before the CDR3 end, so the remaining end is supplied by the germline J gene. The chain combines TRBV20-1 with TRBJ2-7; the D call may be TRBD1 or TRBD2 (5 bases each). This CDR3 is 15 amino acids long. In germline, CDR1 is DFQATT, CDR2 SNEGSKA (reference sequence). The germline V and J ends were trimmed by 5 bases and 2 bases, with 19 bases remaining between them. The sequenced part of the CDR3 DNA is TGCAGTGCTTCGGAGAGGGGCCCCATTCCCTACGAG. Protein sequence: CSASERGPIPYE. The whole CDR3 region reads CSASERGPIPYEQYF.

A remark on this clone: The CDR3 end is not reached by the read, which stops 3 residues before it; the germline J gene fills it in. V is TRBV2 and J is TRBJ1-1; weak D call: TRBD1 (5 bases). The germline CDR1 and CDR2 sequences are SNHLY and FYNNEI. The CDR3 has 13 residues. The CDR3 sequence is CASRAQGWAEAFF. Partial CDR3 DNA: TGTGCCAGCAGGGCCCAGGGATGGGCGGAA.

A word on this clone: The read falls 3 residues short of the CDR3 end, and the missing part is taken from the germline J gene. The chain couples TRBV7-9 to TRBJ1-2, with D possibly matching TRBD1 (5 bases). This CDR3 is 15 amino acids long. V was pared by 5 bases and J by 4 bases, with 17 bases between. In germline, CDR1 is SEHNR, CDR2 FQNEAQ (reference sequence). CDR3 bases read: TGTGCCAGCAGCCGGGCACAGGCCTTGCTCTATGGC. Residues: CASSRAQALLYG. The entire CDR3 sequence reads CASSRAQALLYGYTF.

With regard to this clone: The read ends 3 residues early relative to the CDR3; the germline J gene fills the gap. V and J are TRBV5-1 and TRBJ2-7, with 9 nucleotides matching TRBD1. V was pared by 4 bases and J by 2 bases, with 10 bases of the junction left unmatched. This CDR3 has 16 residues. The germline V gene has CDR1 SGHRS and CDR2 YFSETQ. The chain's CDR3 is CASSPQTGGLAYEQYF. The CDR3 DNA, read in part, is TGCGCCAGCAGCCCCCAGACAGGGGGGTTAGCCTACGAG.

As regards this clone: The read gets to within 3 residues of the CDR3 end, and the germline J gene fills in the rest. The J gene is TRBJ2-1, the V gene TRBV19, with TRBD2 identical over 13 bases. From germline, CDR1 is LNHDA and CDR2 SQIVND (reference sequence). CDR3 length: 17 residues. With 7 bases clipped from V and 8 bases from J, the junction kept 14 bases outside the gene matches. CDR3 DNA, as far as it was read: TGTGCCAGTAAACCTTCCGGACTAGCGGGAGCCGTCGATGAG. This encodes CASKPSGLAGAVDE. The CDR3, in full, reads CASKPSGLAGAVDEQFF.

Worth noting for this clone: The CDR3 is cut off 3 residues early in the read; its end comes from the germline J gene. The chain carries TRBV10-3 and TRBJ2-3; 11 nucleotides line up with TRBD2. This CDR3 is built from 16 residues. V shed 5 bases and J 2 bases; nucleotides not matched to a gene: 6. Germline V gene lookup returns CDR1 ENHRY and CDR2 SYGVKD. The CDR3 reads CAISKTSGSVTDTQYF. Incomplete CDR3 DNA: TGTGCCATCAGTAAAACTAGCGGGAGTGTCACAGATACG.

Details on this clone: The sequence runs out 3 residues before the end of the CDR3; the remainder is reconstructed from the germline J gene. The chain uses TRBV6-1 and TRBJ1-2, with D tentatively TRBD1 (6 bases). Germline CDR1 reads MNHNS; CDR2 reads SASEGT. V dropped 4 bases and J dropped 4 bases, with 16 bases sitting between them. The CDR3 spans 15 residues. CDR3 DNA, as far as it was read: TGTGCCAGCAGTGGGCCCAGGGGCTACGGCTATGGC. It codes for CASSGPRGYGYG. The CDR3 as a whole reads CASSGPRGYGYGYTF.

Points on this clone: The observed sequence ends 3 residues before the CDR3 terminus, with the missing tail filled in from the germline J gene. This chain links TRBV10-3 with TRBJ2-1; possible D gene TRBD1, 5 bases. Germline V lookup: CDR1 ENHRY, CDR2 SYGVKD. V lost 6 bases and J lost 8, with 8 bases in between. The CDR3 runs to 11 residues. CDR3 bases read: TGTGCCATCAGGGACATGGATGAG. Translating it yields CAIRDMDE. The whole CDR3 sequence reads CAIRDMDEQFF.

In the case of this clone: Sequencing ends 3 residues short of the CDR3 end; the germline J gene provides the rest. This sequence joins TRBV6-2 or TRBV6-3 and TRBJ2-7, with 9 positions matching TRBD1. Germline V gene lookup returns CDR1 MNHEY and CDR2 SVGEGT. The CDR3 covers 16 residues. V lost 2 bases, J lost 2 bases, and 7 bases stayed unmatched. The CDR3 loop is CASSYGSRTGAYEQYF. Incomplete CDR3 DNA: TGTGCCAGCAGTTACGGGTCGCGGACAGGGGCCTACGAG.

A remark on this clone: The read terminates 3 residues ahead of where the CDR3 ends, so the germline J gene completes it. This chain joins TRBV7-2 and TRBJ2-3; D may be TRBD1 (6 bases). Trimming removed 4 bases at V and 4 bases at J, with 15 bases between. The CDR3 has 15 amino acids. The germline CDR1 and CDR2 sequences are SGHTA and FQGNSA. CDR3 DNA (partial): TGTGCCAGCAGCTACCAGGGGTTTAAGGCAGATACG. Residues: CASSYQGFKADT. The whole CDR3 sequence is CASSYQGFKADTQYF.

The CDR3 is CASSQEGRDTGELFF. CDR3 bases read: TGTGCCAGCAGCCAAGAAGGCAGGGACACCGGGGAG. The V call is TRBV4-2, the J call TRBJ2-2; the D gene is possibly TRBD1 (5 bases). Sequencing ends 3 residues short of the CDR3 end; the germline J gene provides the rest. The CDR3 length is 15 residues. V was cut by 0 bases and J by 3 bases, with 8 bases left in between. Looked up from germline, CDR1 is LGHNA and CDR2 is YNFKEQ.

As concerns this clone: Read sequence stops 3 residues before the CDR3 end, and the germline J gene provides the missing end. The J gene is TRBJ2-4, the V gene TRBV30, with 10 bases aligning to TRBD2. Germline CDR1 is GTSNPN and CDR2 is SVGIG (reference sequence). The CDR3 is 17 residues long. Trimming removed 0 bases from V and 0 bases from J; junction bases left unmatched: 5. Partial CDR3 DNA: TGTGCCTGGAGTGTACTAGCGGGGAAAATAGCCAAAAACATT. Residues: CAWSVLAGKIAKNI. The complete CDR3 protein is CAWSVLAGKIAKNIQYF. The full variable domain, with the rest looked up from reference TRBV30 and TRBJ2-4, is SQTIHQWPATLVQPVGSPLSLECTVEGTSNPNLYWYRQAAGRGLQLLFYSVGIGQISSEVPQNLSASRPQDRQFILSSKKLLLSDSGFYLCAWSVLAGKIAKNIQYFGAGTRLSVL.

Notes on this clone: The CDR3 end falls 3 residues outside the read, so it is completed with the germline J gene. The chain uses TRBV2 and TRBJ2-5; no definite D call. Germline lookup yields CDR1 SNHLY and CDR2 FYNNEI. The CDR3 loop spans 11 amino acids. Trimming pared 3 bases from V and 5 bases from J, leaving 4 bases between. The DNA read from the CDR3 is TGTGCCAGCAGTGACTTCGAGACC. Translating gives CASSDFET. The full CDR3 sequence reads CASSDFETQYF.

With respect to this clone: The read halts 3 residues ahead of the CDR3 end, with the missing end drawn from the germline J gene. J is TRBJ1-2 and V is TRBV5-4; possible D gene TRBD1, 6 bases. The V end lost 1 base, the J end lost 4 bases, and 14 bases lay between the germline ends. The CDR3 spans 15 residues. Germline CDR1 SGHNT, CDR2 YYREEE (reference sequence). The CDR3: CASSLRAARGYGYTF. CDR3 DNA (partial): TGTGCCAGCAGCTTGCGCGCCGCCAGGGGCTATGGC.

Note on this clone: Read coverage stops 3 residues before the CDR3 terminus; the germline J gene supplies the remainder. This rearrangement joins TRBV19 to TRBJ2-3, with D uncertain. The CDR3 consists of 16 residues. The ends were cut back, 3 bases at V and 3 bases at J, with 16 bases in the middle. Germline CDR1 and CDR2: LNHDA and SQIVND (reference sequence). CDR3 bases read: TGTGCCAGTAGTATTAGACCCTTCCCACAGACAGATACG. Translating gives CASSIRPFPQTDT. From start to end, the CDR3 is CASSIRPFPQTDTQYF.

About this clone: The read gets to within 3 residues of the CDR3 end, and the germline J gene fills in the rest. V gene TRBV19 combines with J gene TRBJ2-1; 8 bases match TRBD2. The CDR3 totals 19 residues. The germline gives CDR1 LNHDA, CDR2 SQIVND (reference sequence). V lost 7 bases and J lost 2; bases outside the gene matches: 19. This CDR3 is CASTPVAGGNFKAYNEQFF. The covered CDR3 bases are TGTGCCAGTACCCCGGTCGCGGGAGGTAATTTTAAGGCCTACAATGAG. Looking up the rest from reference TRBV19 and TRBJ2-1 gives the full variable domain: DGGITQSPKYLFRKEGQNVTLSCEQNLNHDAMYWYRQDPGQGLRLIYYSQIVNDFQKGDIAEGYSVSREKKESFPLTVTSAQKNPTAFYLCASTPVAGGNFKAYNEQFFGPGTRLTVL.

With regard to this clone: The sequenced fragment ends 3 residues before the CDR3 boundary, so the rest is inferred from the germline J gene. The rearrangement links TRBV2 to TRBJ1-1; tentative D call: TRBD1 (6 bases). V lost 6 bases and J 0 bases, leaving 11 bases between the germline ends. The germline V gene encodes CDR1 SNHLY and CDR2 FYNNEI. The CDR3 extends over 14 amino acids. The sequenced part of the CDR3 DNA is TGTGCCAGCAGACGGGACACCTTGAACACTGAA. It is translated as CASRRDTLNTE. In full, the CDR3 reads CASRRDTLNTEAFF.

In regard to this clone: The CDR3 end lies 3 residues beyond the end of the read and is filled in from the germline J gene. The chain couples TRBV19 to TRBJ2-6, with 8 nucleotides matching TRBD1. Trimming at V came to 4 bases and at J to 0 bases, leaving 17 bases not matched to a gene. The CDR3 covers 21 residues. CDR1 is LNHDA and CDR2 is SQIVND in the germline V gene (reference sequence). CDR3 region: CASSRQGARSPNLSGANVLTF. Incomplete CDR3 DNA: TGTGCCAGTAGTAGGCAGGGGGCGCGTTCCCCAAATCTCTCTGGGGCCAACGTC.

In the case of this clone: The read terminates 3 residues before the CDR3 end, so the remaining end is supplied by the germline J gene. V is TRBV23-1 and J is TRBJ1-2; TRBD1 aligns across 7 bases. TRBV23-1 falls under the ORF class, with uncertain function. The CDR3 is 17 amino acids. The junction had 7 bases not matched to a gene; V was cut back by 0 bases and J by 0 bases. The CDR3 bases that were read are TGCGCCAGCAGTCAATCAAAGGGGGCAGAATCTAACTATGGC. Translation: CASSQSKGAESNYG. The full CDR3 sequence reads CASSQSKGAESNYGYTF.

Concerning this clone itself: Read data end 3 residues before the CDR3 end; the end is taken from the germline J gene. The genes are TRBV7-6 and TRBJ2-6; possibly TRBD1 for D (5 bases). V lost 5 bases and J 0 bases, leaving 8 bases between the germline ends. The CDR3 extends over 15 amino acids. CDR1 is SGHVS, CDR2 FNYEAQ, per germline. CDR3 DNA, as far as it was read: TGTGCCAGCAGCCCCAGGGACTCTGGGGCCAACGTC. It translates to CASSPRDSGANV. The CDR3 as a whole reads CASSPRDSGANVLTF. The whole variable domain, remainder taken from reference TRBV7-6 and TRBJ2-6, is GAGVSQSPRYKVTKRGQDVALRCDPISGHVSLYWYRQALGQGPEFLTYFNYEAQQDKSGLPNDRFSAERPEGSISTLTIQRTEQRDSAMYRCASSPRDSGANVLTFGAGSRLTVL.

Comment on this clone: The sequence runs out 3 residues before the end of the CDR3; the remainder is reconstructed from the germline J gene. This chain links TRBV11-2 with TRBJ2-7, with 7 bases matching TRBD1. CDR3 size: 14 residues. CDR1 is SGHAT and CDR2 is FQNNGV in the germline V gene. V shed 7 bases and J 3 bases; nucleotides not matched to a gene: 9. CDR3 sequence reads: CASTRDRTSYEQYF. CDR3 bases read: TGTGCCAGCACCCGGGACAGAACCAGCTACGAG. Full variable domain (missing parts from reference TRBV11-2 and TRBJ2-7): EAGVAQSPRYKIIEKRQSVAFWCNPISGHATLYWYQQILGQGPKLLIQFQNNGVVDDSQLPKDRFSAERLKGVDSTLKIQPAKLEDSAVYLCASTRDRTSYEQYFGPGTRLTVT.

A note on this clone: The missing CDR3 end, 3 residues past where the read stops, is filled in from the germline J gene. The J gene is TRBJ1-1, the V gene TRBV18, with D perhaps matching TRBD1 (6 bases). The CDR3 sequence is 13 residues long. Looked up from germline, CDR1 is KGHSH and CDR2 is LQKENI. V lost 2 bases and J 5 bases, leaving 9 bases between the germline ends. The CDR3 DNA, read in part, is TGTGCCAGCTCACCAAGGGGGTGGACTGAA. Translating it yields CASSPRGWTE. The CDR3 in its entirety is CASSPRGWTEAFF.

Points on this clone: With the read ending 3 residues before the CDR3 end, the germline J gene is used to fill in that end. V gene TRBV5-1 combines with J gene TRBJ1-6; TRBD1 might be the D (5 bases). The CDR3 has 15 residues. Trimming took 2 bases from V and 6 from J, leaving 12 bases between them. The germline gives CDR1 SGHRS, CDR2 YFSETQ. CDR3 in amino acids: CASSFGTAINSPLHF. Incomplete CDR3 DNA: TGCGCCAGCAGCTTCGGGACTGCGATTAATTCACCC.

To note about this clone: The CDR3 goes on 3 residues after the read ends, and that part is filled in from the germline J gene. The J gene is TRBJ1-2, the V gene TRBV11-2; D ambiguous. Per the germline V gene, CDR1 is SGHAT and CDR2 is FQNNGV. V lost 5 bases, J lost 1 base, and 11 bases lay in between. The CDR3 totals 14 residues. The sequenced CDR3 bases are TGTGCCAGCAGCCTTCTCGGGGATAACTATGGC. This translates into CASSLLGDNYG. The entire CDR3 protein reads CASSLLGDNYGYTF.

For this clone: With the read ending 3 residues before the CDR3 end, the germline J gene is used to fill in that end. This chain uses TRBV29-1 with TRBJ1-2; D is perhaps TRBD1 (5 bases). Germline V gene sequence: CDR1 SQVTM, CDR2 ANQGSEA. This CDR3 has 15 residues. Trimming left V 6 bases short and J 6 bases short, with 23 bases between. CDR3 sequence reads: CSVSHGLTASHGYTF. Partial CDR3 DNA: TGCAGCGTCAGCCACGGTTTGACAGCCTCCCATGGC. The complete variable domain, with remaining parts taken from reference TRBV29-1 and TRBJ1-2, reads SAVISQKPSRDICQRGTSLTIQCQVDSQVTMMFWYRQQPGQSLTLIATANQGSEATYESGFVIDKFPISRPNLTFSTLTVSNMSPEDSSIYLCSVSHGLTASHGYTFGSGTRLTVV.

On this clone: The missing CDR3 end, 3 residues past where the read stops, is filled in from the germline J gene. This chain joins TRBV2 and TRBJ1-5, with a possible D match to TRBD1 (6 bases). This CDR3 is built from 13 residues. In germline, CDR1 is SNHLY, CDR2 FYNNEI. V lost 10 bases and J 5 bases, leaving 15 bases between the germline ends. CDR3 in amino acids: CATGRAGDQPQHF. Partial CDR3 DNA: TGTGCCACCGGTAGGGCAGGGGATCAGCCC.

The DNA read from the CDR3 is TGTGCCAGCAGCCCCACCCCTCGGACAGGGGTCAACTATGGC. It specifies CASSPTPRTGVNYG. The entire CDR3 protein is CASSPTPRTGVNYGYTF. The chain uses TRBV7-8 and TRBJ1-2; 9 bases fit TRBD1. Coverage ceases 3 residues before the CDR3 finishes, and the germline J gene fills in the end. This CDR3 comprises 17 residues. Germline-derived CDR1 and CDR2 are SGHVS and FQNEAQ. V lost 5 bases, J lost 2 bases, and 12 bases stayed unmatched. Together with reference TRBV7-8 and TRBJ1-2, the CDR3 gives the full variable domain: GAGVSQSPRYKVAKRGQDVALRCDPISGHVSLFWYQQALGQGPEFLTYFQNEAQLDKSGLPSDRFFAERPEGSVSTLKIQRTQQEDSAVYLCASSPTPRTGVNYGYTFGSGTRLTVV.